These 7 T cell receptor beta chains share one sample of origin, sequenced in a study of blood T cell repertoires in COVID-19. The method was immunoSEQ multiplex PCR; TCRdb's version includes in-frame clones alone and lacks a portion of them. The data hold roughly 400,000 clones, with around nine tenths observed a single time. Sequencing was carried out using PBMCs or T cells enriched from blood (not recorded which). The receptors were gathered from a woman aged 50 to 65 who had recovered from COVID-19.

The chain links TRBV19 to TRBJ1-1, with D perhaps TRBD1 (6 bases). With 10 bases removed from V and 1 base from J, the gap between germline ends came to 13 bases. This CDR3 spans 13 amino acids. Germline V gene lookup returns CDR1 LNHDA and CDR2 SQIVND (reference sequence). CDR3 sequence: CATQDSPNTEAFF. The CDR3 DNA sequence: TGTGCCACCCAGGACAGCCCGAACACTGAAGCTTTCTTT.

The chain links TRBV5-4 to TRBJ1-1, with TRBD1 matching over 12 bases. Germline assignment: CDR1 SGHNT and CDR2 YYREEE (reference sequence). The CDR3 runs to 16 residues. The junction had 11 bases not matched to a gene; V was cut back by 7 bases and J by 4 bases. CDR3 loop: CASHRDRGRGVTEAFF. The CDR3 DNA sequence: TGTGCCAGCCACCGGGACAGGGGGCGCGGGGTCACTGAAGCTTTCTTT.

The V gene is TRBV5-6, the J gene TRBJ1-1, with D unresolved. V was clipped by 5 bases and J by 7 bases, with 12 bases between them. The CDR3 covers 12 residues. Germline CDR1 and CDR2: SGHDT and YYEEEE. The CDR3 region is CASSRTRGEAFF. In nucleotides, the CDR3 is TGTGCCAGCAGTAGGACTCGAGGTGAAGCTTTCTTT.

The V gene is TRBV2, the J gene TRBJ2-1, with D perhaps matching TRBD2 (5 bases). V was cut by 7 bases and J by 2 bases, with 18 bases left in between. The CDR3 totals 16 residues. Germline CDR1 reads SNHLY; CDR2 reads FYNNEI. CDR3 coding DNA: TGTGCCAGCAAGCAAACAGAGGGTATAACCTACAATGAGCAGTTCTTC. Amino acids: CASKQTEGITYNEQFF.

V is TRBV4-1 and J is TRBJ1-6; D is ambiguous. The V gene lost 0 bases and the J gene lost 4 bases, with 13 bases spanning the gap. There are 17 residues in the CDR3. The germline V gene has CDR1 MGHRA and CDR2 YSYEKL. CDR3 amino acids: CASSQEGGQKYNSPLHF. The CDR3 DNA follows: TGCGCCAGCAGCCAAGAAGGCGGTCAGAAGTATAATTCACCCCTCCACTTT.

This chain joins TRBV7-3 and TRBJ2-2; TRBD2 is a possible D gene (6 bases). The germline V gene encodes CDR1 SGHTA and CDR2 FQGTGA. This CDR3 is 14 amino acids long. Trimming stripped 4 bases from V and 7 bases from J, with 13 bases between. CDR3 residues: CASSSDGGVGELFF. DNA of the CDR3: TGTGCCAGCAGCTCGGACGGAGGGGTCGGGGAGCTGTTTTTT.

The J gene is TRBJ1-5, the V gene TRBV6-5; no clear D. V was pared by 6 bases and J by 5 bases, with 14 bases between. CDR1 and CDR2 (germline): MNHEY, SVGAGI. This CDR3 is 14 amino acids long. CDR3 residues: CASRAGTNDQPQHF. The CDR3 nucleotides read TGTGCCAGCAGAGCGGGCACGAACGATCAGCCCCAGCATTTT.